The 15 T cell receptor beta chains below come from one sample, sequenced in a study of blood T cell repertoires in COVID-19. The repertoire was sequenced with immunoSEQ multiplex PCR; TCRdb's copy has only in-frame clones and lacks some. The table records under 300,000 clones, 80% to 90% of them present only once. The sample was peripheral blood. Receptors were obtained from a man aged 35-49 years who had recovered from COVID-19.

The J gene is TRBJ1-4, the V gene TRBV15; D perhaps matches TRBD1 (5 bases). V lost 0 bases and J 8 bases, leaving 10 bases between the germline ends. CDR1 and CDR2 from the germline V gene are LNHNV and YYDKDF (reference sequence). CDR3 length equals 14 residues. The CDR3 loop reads CATSRDRASEKLFF. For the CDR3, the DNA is TGTGCCACCAGCAGAGACAGGGCCTCGGAAAAACTGTTTTTT.

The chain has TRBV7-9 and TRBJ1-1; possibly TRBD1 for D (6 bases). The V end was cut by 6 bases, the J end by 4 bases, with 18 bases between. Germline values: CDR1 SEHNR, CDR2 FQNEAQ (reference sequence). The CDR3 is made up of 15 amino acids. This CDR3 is CASSPAGAIRTEAFF. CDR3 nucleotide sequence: TGTGCCAGCAGTCCCGCAGGGGCGATTCGCACTGAAGCTTTCTTT.

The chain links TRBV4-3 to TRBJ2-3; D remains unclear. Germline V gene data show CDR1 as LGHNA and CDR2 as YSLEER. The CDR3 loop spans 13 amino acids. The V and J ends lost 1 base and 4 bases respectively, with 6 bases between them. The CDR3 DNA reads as TGCGCCAGCAGCCAAGCCCAGTCAGATACGCAGTATTTT. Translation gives CASSQAQSDTQYF.

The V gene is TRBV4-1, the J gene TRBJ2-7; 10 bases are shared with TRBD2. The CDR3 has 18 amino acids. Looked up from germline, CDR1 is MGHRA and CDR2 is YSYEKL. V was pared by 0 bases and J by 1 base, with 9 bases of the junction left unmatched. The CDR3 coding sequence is TGCGCCAGCAGCCAAGAGATGCGTTCTAGCGGGGGTTCCTACGAGCAGTACTTC. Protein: CASSQEMRSSGGSYEQYF.

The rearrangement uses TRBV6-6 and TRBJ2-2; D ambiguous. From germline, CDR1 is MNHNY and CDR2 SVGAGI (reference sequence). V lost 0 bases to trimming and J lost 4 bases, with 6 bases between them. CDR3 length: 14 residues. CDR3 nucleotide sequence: TGTGCCAGCAGTTACTCTAGAAGCACCGGGGAGCTGTTTTTT. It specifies CASSYSRSTGELFF.

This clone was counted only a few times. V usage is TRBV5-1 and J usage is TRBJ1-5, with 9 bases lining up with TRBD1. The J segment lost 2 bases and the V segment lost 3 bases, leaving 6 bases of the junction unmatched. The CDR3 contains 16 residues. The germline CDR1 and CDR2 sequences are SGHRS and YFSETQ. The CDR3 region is CASSSGDRVGNQPQHF. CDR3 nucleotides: TGCGCCAGCAGCTCCGGGGACAGGGTTGGCAATCAGCCCCAGCATTTT. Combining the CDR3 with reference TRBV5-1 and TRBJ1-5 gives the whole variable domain KAGVTQTPRYLIKTRGQQVTLSCSPISGHRSVSWYQQTPGQGLQFLFEYFSETQRNKGNFPGRFSGRQFSNSRSEMNVSTLELGDSALYLCASSSGDRVGNQPQHFGDGTRLSIL.

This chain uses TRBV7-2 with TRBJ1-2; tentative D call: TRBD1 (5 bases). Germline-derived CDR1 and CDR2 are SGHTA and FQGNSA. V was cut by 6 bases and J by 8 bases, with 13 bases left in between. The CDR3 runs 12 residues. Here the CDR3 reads CASRLGASGYTF. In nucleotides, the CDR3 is TGTGCCAGCAGGCTAGGGGCCTCGGGCTACACCTTC.

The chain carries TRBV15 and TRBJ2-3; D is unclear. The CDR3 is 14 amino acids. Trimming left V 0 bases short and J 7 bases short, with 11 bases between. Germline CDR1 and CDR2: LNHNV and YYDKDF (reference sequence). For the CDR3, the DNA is TGTGCCACCAGCAGAGATCCTAGAAGGTATACGCAGTATTTT. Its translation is CATSRDPRRYTQYF.

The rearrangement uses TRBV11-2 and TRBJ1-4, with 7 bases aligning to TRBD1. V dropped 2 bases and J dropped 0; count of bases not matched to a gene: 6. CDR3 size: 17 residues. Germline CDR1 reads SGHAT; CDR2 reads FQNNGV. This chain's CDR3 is CASSLSQGGTTNEKLFF. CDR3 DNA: TGTGCCAGCAGCTTATCCCAGGGGGGCACAACTAATGAAAAACTGTTTTTT. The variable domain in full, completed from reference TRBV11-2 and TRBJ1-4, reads EAGVAQSPRYKIIEKRQSVAFWCNPISGHATLYWYQQILGQGPKLLIQFQNNGVVDDSQLPKDRFSAERLKGVDSTLKIQPAKLEDSAVYLCASSLSQGGTTNEKLFFGSGTQLSVL.

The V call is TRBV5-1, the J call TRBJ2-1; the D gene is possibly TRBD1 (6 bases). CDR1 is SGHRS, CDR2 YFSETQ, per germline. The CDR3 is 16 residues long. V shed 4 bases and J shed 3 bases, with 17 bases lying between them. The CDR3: CASSAAQGLGYNEQFF. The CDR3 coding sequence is TGCGCCAGCAGCGCCGCACAGGGTCTTGGCTACAATGAGCAGTTCTTC.

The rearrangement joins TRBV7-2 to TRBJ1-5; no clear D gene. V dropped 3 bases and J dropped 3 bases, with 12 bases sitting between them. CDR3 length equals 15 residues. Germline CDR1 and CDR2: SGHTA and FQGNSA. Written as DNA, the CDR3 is TGTGCCAGCAGCTTCGGAGGGAGGGACAATCAGCCCCAGCATTTT. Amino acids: CASSFGGRDNQPQHF.

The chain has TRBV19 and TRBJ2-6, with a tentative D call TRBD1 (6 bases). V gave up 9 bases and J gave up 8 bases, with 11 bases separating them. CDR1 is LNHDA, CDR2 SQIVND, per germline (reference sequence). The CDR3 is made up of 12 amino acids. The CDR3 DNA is TGTGCCAGCAGGGGTTTTACCAACGTCCTGACTTTC. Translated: CASRGFTNVLTF.

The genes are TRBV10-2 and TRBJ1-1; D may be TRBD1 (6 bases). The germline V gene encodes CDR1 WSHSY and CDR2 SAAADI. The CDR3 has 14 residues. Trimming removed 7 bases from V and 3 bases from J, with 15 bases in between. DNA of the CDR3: TGCGCCAGCATTAAACAGGGAGGGGACACTGAAGCTTTCTTT. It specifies CASIKQGGDTEAFF.

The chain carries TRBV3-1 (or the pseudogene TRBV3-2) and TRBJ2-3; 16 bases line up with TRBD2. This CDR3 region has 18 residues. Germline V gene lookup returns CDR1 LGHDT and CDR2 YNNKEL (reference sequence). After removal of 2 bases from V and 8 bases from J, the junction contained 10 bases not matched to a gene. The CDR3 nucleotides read TGTGCCAGCAGCCAAAAAGAAGGGACTAGCGGGGGGGCCAGTACGCAGTATTTT. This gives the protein CASSQKEGTSGGASTQYF.

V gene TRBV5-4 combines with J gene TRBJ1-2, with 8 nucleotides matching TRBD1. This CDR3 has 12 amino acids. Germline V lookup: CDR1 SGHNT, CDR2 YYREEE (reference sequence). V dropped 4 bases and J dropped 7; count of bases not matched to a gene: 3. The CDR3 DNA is TGTGCCAGCAGCGACAGGGGCGGTGGCTACACCTTC. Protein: CASSDRGGGYTF. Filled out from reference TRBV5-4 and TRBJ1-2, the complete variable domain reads ETGVTQSPTHLIKTRGQQVTLRCSSQSGHNTVSWYQQALGQGPQFIFQYYREEENGRGNFPPRFSGLQFPNYSSELNVNALELDDSALYLCASSDRGGGYTFGSGTRLTVV.